These 22 T cell receptor beta chains were all obtained from the same sample, sequenced in a study of OX40 agonist ivuxolimab in advanced cancers. Sequencing used immunoSEQ multiplex PCR; TCRdb keeps in-frame clones, though not all of them. In the table there are some 71,000 clones, 86% of which are singletons. Specimen: CD4+ or CD8+ T cells sorted from blood, collected in a trial of the OX40 agonist ivuxolimab. The source is an adult with an advanced solid tumor such as melanoma, head and neck, liver or kidney cancer.

The chain has TRBV13 and TRBJ2-3; D gene unclear. This CDR3 is built from 12 residues. Germline assignment: CDR1 PRHDT and CDR2 FYEKMQ (reference sequence). The V end lost 3 bases, the J end lost 2 bases, and 3 bases lay between the germline ends. The CDR3 loop reads CASSLTTDTQYF. CDR3 DNA sequence: TGTGCCAGCAGCTTGACCACAGATACGCAGTATTTT.

The chain uses TRBV10-3 and TRBJ2-5; D possibly corresponds to TRBD1 (7 bases). This CDR3 is 18 amino acids long. The V end lost 4 bases, the J end lost 4 bases, and 25 bases lay between the germline ends. Germline V CDR1 and CDR2: ENHRY, SYGVKD. CDR3 in amino acids: CAISAPGTEPPGGETQYF. The CDR3 DNA follows: TGTGCCATCAGTGCCCCTGGGACAGAGCCGCCCGGGGGAGAGACCCAGTACTTC.

The table lists this clone with a few counts. In the same sample, other DNA sequences code for this CDR3. J is TRBJ1-5 and V is TRBV6-1; perhaps TRBD1 as D (5 bases). V was pared by 2 bases and J by 0 bases, with 11 bases between. This CDR3 is 16 amino acids long. Germline V gene data show CDR1 as MNHNS and CDR2 as SASEGT. CDR3 region: CASSELAGYSNQPQHF. CDR3 nucleotides: TGTGCCAGCAGTGAATTAGCAGGGTATAGCAATCAGCCCCAGCATTTT.

The chain links TRBV6-5 to TRBJ1-2, with a possible D match to TRBD1 (6 bases). The V end lost 6 bases, the J end lost 1 base, and 15 bases lay between the germline ends. CDR1 is MNHEY, CDR2 SVGAGI, per germline. The CDR3 is 15 residues long. The CDR3 reads CASSPNTGLNYGYTF. CDR3 in DNA: TGTGCCAGCAGCCCTAACACAGGGCTTAACTATGGCTACACCTTC.

The chain combines TRBV5-6 with TRBJ1-2; D ambiguous. Trimming removed 1 base at V and 0 bases at J, with 7 bases between. The CDR3 totals 14 residues. Germline V CDR1 and CDR2: SGHDT, YYEEEE. The CDR3: CASSLWAPNYGYTF. The CDR3, as DNA: TGTGCCAGCAGCTTGTGGGCTCCTAACTATGGCTACACCTTC.

This clone was observed once. The chain employs TRBV6-5 and TRBJ1-2, with a tentative D call TRBD1 (6 bases). Germline V lookup: CDR1 MNHEY, CDR2 SVGAGI. Between the trimmed V and J ends, which lost 5 bases and 5 bases, there was a span of 15 bases. The CDR3 is made up of 14 amino acids. The CDR3 nucleotides are TGTGCCAGCAGTCCACGGGGGCTAGAATATGGCTACACCTTC. It codes for CASSPRGLEYGYTF.

V is TRBV5-4 and J is TRBJ1-1; 7 bases are shared with TRBD1. The CDR3 has 14 residues. The J segment lost 3 bases and the V segment lost 3 bases, leaving 5 bases of the junction unmatched. The germline V gene has CDR1 SGHNT and CDR2 YYREEE (reference sequence). The CDR3 nucleotides are TGTGCCAGCAGCTCGCGGACAGGCCACACTGAAGCTTTCTTT. Protein sequence: CASSSRTGHTEAFF.

The rearrangement links TRBV11-2 to TRBJ1-5; TRBD1 matches 8 bases. CDR1 is SGHAT, CDR2 FQNNGV, per germline. The CDR3 is made up of 15 amino acids. Unmatched junction bases numbered 6, after V lost 5 bases and J lost 3 bases. CDR3 region: CASSLQGGINQPQHF. DNA of the CDR3: TGTGCCAGCAGCCTACAGGGGGGTATCAATCAGCCCCAGCATTTT.

The V call is TRBV6-6, the J call TRBJ2-1; D unresolved. The germline gives CDR1 MNHNY, CDR2 SVGAGI (reference sequence). This CDR3 spans 13 amino acids. Trimming left V 2 bases short and J 4 bases short, with 6 bases between. As DNA, the CDR3 is TGTGCCAGCAGTTACAACACATACAATGAGCAGTTCTTC. Residues: CASSYNTYNEQFF.

The rearrangement joins TRBV6-1 to TRBJ2-7, with 9 positions matching TRBD1. Losses at the gene ends were 2 bases for V and 3 bases for J; bases not matched to a gene: 2. CDR3 length: 14 residues. Germline CDR1 MNHNS, CDR2 SASEGT. The CDR3 region has the DNA TGTGCCAGCAGTGAATTGGGACAGGGCTACGAGCAGTACTTC. This sequence encodes CASSELGQGYEQYF.

The CDR3 is CASSLGWDRRSEETQYF. The CDR3 bases are TGTGCCAGCAGCTTAGGGTGGGATCGAAGGTCGGAAGAGACCCAGTACTTC. The gene calls are TRBV7-8 and TRBJ2-5; D gene ambiguous. Germline V gene lookup returns CDR1 SGHVS and CDR2 FQNEAQ. This CDR3 region has 17 residues. V was shortened by 1 base and J by 3 bases, with 18 bases between the two germline ends.

This clone was observed a single time. The chain uses TRBV7-2 and TRBJ2-7, with D possibly TRBD1 on 6 matching bases. The V gene's germline CDR1 is SGHTA and CDR2 FQGNSA. The CDR3 has 15 amino acids. Between the trimmed V and J ends, which lost 1 base and 3 bases, there was a span of 13 bases. The CDR3 is CASSLDREPHYEQYF. CDR3 nucleotide sequence: TGTGCCAGCAGCTTAGACAGGGAACCCCACTACGAGCAGTACTTC.

The rearrangement uses TRBV4-3 and TRBJ1-4, with D unclear. The V end was cut by 0 bases, the J end by 0 bases, with 2 bases between. This CDR3 has 14 amino acids. In germline, CDR1 is LGHNA, CDR2 YSLEER. CDR3 protein: CASSQDPTNEKLFF. DNA for the CDR3: TGCGCCAGCAGCCAAGATCCAACTAATGAAAAACTGTTTTTT.

On this clone: One junction end does not reproduce the germline sequence, and a read error may be involved. This chain joins TRBV7-6 and TRBJ1-2, with D perhaps TRBD1 (6 bases). Germline loops: CDR1 SGHVS, CDR2 FNYEAQ. This CDR3 has 11 amino acids. CDR3 loop: CASSLWGAEDF. CDR3 DNA: TGTGCCAGCAGCTTATGGGGGGCAGAGGACTTC.

The chain recombines TRBV14 with TRBJ1-2; D might be TRBD1 (6 bases). The germline V gene encodes CDR1 SGHDN and CDR2 FVKESK. Trimming left V 2 bases short and J 4 bases short, with 11 bases between. The CDR3 has 14 residues. The CDR3 DNA is TGTGCCAGCAGCCAACAGGGGTACAGCTATGGCTACACCTTC. Protein: CASSQQGYSYGYTF.

The genes are TRBV11-2 and TRBJ1-5; 8 bases line up with TRBD1. CDR1 and CDR2 (germline): SGHAT, FQNNGV. The CDR3 is 16 residues long. V dropped 4 bases and J dropped 5; count of bases not matched to a gene: 10. Here the CDR3 DNA reads TGTGCCAGCAGCTCTTCTCAACAGGGGGTGTATCAGCCCCAGCATTTT. This translates into CASSSSQQGVYQPQHF.

This clone was picked up one time. The chain has TRBV2 and TRBJ1-1, with D maybe TRBD1 (5 bases). Trimming took off 5 bases at V and 5 bases at J, with 18 bases between the two ends. The V gene's germline CDR1 is SNHLY and CDR2 FYNNEI. The CDR3 totals 15 residues. The CDR3 loop is CASSRLTPRGTEAFF. The CDR3 DNA reads as TGTGCCAGCAGTCGCCTGACCCCTCGGGGGACTGAAGCTTTCTTT.

This chain joins TRBV7-3 and TRBJ2-2; D not certain. The ends were cut back, 1 base at V and 1 base at J, with 4 bases in the middle. The CDR3 runs to 14 residues. Per germline, CDR1 SGHTA and CDR2 FQGTGA. CDR3 amino acids: CASSLNRNTGELFF. The CDR3 DNA reads TGTGCCAGCAGCTTAAACAGGAACACCGGGGAGCTGTTTTTT.

The rearrangement uses TRBV27 and TRBJ1-5; 8 nucleotides line up with TRBD1. The CDR3 has 15 amino acids. Germline-derived CDR1 and CDR2 are MNHEY and SMNVEV (reference sequence). Unmatched junction bases numbered 4, after V lost 6 bases and J lost 0 bases. The CDR3 coding sequence is TGTGCCAGCAGGGGACAGGCCGATAGCAATCAGCCCCAGCATTTT. Translating it yields CASRGQADSNQPQHF.

V and J are TRBV5-5 and TRBJ2-3; tentatively, D is TRBD2 (5 bases). Germline V lookup: CDR1 SGHKS, CDR2 YYEKEE (reference sequence). The CDR3 contains 16 residues. The V end lost 1 base, the J end lost 1 base, and 13 bases lay between the germline ends. The CDR3 DNA follows: TGTGCCAGCAGCTTGAGCTTCGCGGGTGGCACAGATACGCAGTATTTT. Residues: CASSLSFAGGTDTQYF.

The sample holds one count of this clone. The chain recombines TRBV4-1 with TRBJ1-1, with 7 positions matching TRBD1. Germline CDR1 MGHRA, CDR2 YSYEKL. There are 15 residues in the CDR3. V lost 4 bases to trimming and J lost 0 bases; unmatched junction nucleotides: 5. The CDR3 bases are TGCGCCAGCAGCCGACCGGGACAGATGAACACTGAAGCTTTCTTT. Protein sequence: CASSRPGQMNTEAFF.

The chain employs TRBV5-6 and TRBJ2-1; TRBD2 matches at 10 bases. The J segment lost 1 base and the V segment lost 4 bases, leaving 14 bases of the junction unmatched. The V gene's germline CDR1 is SGHDT and CDR2 YYEEEE. The CDR3 spans 19 residues. CDR3 nucleotides: TGTGCCAGCAGCCCAAGCGGGGGGGCCCCATCTGGGTCCTACAATGAGCAGTTCTTC. Its translation is CASSPSGGAPSGSYNEQFF.